These T cell receptor beta chains were read from a single sample in a study of blood T cells in healthy people across ages. TCRdb reanalysed the 5' RACE reads using MiXCR and keeps one entry per CDR3 protein. The table shows under 2,000,000 distinct CDR3 sequences, with 49% occurring only once. The source material was blood. These receptors all stem from a middle-aged woman in good health. CDR3s include the opening cysteine and the closing phenylalanine or tryptophan. A D gene is named only where the DNA matches it firmly. Rows may omit the clone size; those that give it use once, few, many or a size class.

D: NA
length: 16
J: TRBJ2-3
size: few
V: TRBV7-2
DNA: TGTGCCAGCAGCCAACGGGACGCCCCGGAGTCCGATACGCAGTATTTT
CDR3: CASSQRDAPESDTQYF

D: NA
length: 15
J: TRBJ2-7
size: few
V: TRBV6-1
DNA: TGTGCCAGCAGTGAAGCGGGGGGCTCCTACAATGAGCAGTACTTC
CDR3: CASSEAGGSYNEQYF

D: NA
length: 12
J: TRBJ2-3
size: few
V: TRBV7-2
DNA: TGTGCCAGCAGTTTTTACCAGGATACGCAGTATTTT
CDR3: CASSFYQDTQYF

D: NA
length: 14
J: TRBJ2-7
size: few
V: TRBV6-2/TRBV6-3
DNA: TGTGCCAGCAGTCTCCGGGCAGCCGACTACGAGCAGTACTTC
CDR3: CASSLRAADYEQYF

D: TRBD1
length: 18
J: TRBJ1-5
size: NA
V: TRBV6-1
DNA: TGTGCCAGCAGTGATTTTAAGGGGGCGACCCATAGCAATCAGCCCCAGCATTTT
CDR3: CASSDFKGATHSNQPQHF

D: TRBD1
length: 15
J: TRBJ1-2
size: few
V: TRBV7-2
DNA: TGTGCCAGCAGCTCCCGGGACAGGGGGCGGCGTGGCTACACCTTC
CDR3: CASSSRDRGRRGYTF

D: NA
length: 12
J: TRBJ2-5
size: NA
V: TRBV29-1
DNA: TGCAGCGTACAGAGCTTCCAAGAGACCCAGTACTTC
CDR3: CSVQSFQETQYF

D: NA
length: 13
J: TRBJ2-5
size: few
V: TRBV19
DNA: TGTGCCAGTAGTAGGGGCCCCCGGGAGACCCAGTACTTC
CDR3: CASSRGPRETQYF

D: TRBD1
length: 16
J: TRBJ1-2
size: many
V: TRBV7-2
DNA: TGTGCCAGCAGCTTTTCCGAGACAGGGGGCATTTATGGCTACACCTTC
CDR3: CASSFSETGGIYGYTF

D: NA
length: 15
J: TRBJ2-5
size: many
V: TRBV29-1
DNA: TGCAGCGTTGGAACTAGCCCGGGAGTCCAAGAGACCCAGTACTTC
CDR3: CSVGTSPGVQETQYF

D: NA
length: 15
J: TRBJ2-1
size: NA
V: TRBV20-1
DNA: TGCAGTGCCCCAAGTGGGGGCAGTTCCTACAATGAGCAGTTCTTC
CDR3: CSAPSGGSSYNEQFF

D: TRBD2
length: 16
J: TRBJ2-7
size: few
V: TRBV10-3
DNA: TGTGCCATCAGCGGGACTAGCGGGGGGGTAACCTACGAGCAGTACTTC
CDR3: CAISGTSGGVTYEQYF

D: NA
length: 14
J: TRBJ1-2
size: NA
V: TRBV20-1
DNA: TGCAGTGCTAGTTGGGGAATTCCTAACTATGGCTACACCTTC
CDR3: CSASWGIPNYGYTF

D: NA
length: 13
J: TRBJ2-7
size: many
V: TRBV7-2
DNA: TGTGCCAGCAGAGAGACGGCCTCCTACGAGCAGTACTTC
CDR3: CASRETASYEQYF

D: TRBD1
length: 14
J: TRBJ1-1
size: NA
V: TRBV29-1
DNA: TGCAGCGTTGATTTGGCAGGGGGCAACACTGAAGCTTTCTTT
CDR3: CSVDLAGGNTEAFF

D: NA
length: 11
J: TRBJ1-1
size: few
V: TRBV29-1
DNA: TGCAGCGTCGAAGACACAATCAAAGCTTTCTTT
CDR3: CSVEDTIKAFF

D: NA
length: 16
J: TRBJ2-3
size: NA
V: TRBV28
DNA: TGTGCTATCTCGAAAACAAGGCGGGGCTCCACAGATACGCAGTATTTT
CDR3: CAISKTRRGSTDTQYF

D: NA
length: 15
J: TRBJ2-7
size: NA
V: TRBV7-2
DNA: TGTGCCAGCAGCTTAGCCCCTCTCTCCTACAATGAGCAGTACTTC
CDR3: CASSLAPLSYNEQYF

D: TRBD1
length: 16
J: TRBJ2-5
size: few
V: TRBV6-2/TRBV6-3
DNA: TGTGCCAGCAGTTACGGCACTGGGACAGACCAAGAGACCCAGTACTTC
CDR3: CASSYGTGTDQETQYF

D: NA
length: 15
J: TRBJ1-2
size: NA
V: TRBV28
DNA: TGTGCCAGCACTTCTGGGGTTCCGAAGTCCAATGGCTACACCTTC
CDR3: CASTSGVPKSNGYTF

D: NA
length: 15
J: TRBJ2-1
size: NA
V: TRBV6-5
DNA: TGTGCCAGCAGTTACGGGGGTCCTCCAAACAATGAGCAGTTCTTC
CDR3: CASSYGGPPNNEQFF

D: NA
length: 18
J: TRBJ2-3
size: NA
V: TRBV4-1
DNA: TGCGCCAGCAGCCAAGGTGGGACTGCCACGGGGTGGGGGGATACGCAGTATTTT
CDR3: CASSQGGTATGWGDTQYF

D: NA
length: 17
J: TRBJ1-4
size: few
V: TRBV7-9
DNA: TGTGCCAGCAGCTTAGCGCCGGGACACGGCTCTGGTGAAAAACTGTTTTTT
CDR3: CASSLAPGHGSGEKLFF

D: NA
length: 14
J: TRBJ1-2
size: few
V: TRBV28
DNA: TGTGCCAGCAGTCGCGGACGGATCTTCTATGGCTACACCTTC
CDR3: CASSRGRIFYGYTF